This T cell receptor beta chain was obtained from a study of response to subunit inactivated influenza vaccine. Overall study results and limits: Each seasonal flu vaccination may recruit only limited new T cells, authors suggested.

TCRdb re-analysed the RT-PCR reads in MiXCR, keeping a single row per CDR3 protein. The sample carries 710,000 or so distinct CDR3 sequences, more than 15% recorded once. This clonotype has a handful of counts. Its specificity is unknown. The sequence was obtained from a man aged 50 to 59 who received an inactivated influenza vaccine. This specimen consisted of PBMCs from blood, obtained 12 days after vaccination.

The CDR3 bases are TGTGCCAGCAGCTTATATTTCTCCTACGAGCAGTACTTC. Its protein is CASSLYFSYEQYF. The chain employs TRBV11-3 and TRBJ2-7; D not resolved. Deletions cut 2 bases from V and 0 bases from J, with 5 bases between. Germline loops: CDR1 SGHNT, CDR2 YENEEA. There are 13 residues in the CDR3.